Below, 15 T cell receptor beta chains from the same sample are listed, as sequenced in a study of technical replicates of blood from several donors. Generated by immunoSEQ multiplex PCR, the TCRdb table keeps only in-frame clones and is missing some. The table shows about 73,000 clones, with approximately 91% occurring only once. The source material was PBMCs. The receptors stem from a human donor in good health. Some clones in this sample may be carry-over from other donors' samples.

The chain is built from TRBV9 and TRBJ2-7; D call uncertain. V gave up 3 bases and J gave up 4 bases, with 14 bases separating them. In germline, CDR1 is SGDLS, CDR2 YYNGEE. This CDR3 comprises 14 residues. The DNA for the CDR3 is TGTGCCAGCAGCGCAGACTCAAGTCGTTACGAGCAGTACTTC. Protein product: CASSADSSRYEQYF.

This clone was seen only once. This rearrangement joins TRBV19 to TRBJ1-5; 7 nucleotides agree with TRBD1. Germline lookup yields CDR1 LNHDA and CDR2 SQIVND (reference sequence). This CDR3 is built from 17 residues. V lost 2 bases and J lost 0; bases outside the gene matches: 7. This CDR3 reads CASSIPGQVYSNQPQHF. The CDR3 DNA is TGTGCCAGTAGTATACCTGGACAGGTTTATAGCAATCAGCCCCAGCATTTT.

V is TRBV15 and J is TRBJ2-7; perhaps TRBD2 as D (5 bases). The CDR3 spans 15 residues. Germline V gene lookup returns CDR1 LNHNV and CDR2 YYDKDF (reference sequence). Between the trimmed V and J ends, which lost 0 bases and 6 bases, there was a span of 15 bases. The chain's CDR3 is CATSRDEWVGGEQYF. CDR3 DNA sequence: TGTGCCACCAGCAGAGATGAGTGGGTAGGAGGCGAGCAGTACTTC.

The gene calls are TRBV9 and TRBJ2-1, with D maybe TRBD1 (6 bases). The germline gives CDR1 SGDLS, CDR2 YYNGEE. The CDR3 length is 18 residues. Trimming cost V 0 bases and J 5 bases, with 21 bases left between them. The chain's CDR3 is CASSVDQGIGVLHNEQFF. The CDR3 coding sequence is TGTGCCAGCAGCGTAGATCAGGGGATTGGGGTGTTGCACAATGAGCAGTTCTTC.

The chain combines TRBV5-1 with TRBJ1-1; no clear D. CDR1 is SGHRS and CDR2 is YFSETQ in the germline V gene. The CDR3 is made up of 13 amino acids. V gave up 0 bases and J gave up 5 bases, with 8 bases separating them. The CDR3 sequence is CASSLVRGTEAFF. The CDR3 DNA reads TGCGCCAGCAGCTTGGTCCGGGGAACTGAAGCTTTCTTT.

The chain is built from TRBV6-5 and TRBJ1-1; D remains ambiguous. Deletions cut 5 bases from V and 1 base from J, with 8 bases between. Germline CDR1 MNHEY, CDR2 SVGAGI. The CDR3 totals 13 residues. As DNA, the CDR3 is TGTGCCAGCAGTGGAACAGCGAACACTGAAGCTTTCTTT. Translated, it gives CASSGTANTEAFF.

The chain is built from TRBV7-8 and TRBJ2-5; tentative D call: TRBD1 (5 bases). The CDR3 consists of 14 residues. Trimming left V 5 bases short and J 3 bases short, with 13 bases between. Germline V gives CDR1 SGHVS, CDR2 FQNEAQ. CDR3 in amino acids: CASSGRGSKETQYF. CDR3 coding DNA: TGTGCCAGCAGCGGAAGGGGCTCGAAAGAGACCCAGTACTTC.

This clone came up once. This chain joins TRBV6-5 and TRBJ1-5; D uncertain. The CDR3 is made up of 15 amino acids. Germline CDR1 reads MNHEY; CDR2 reads SVGAGI. Trimming stripped 6 bases from V and 4 bases from J, with 16 bases between. CDR3 coding DNA: TGTGCCAGCAGCAGGTACCGGGGTTTAAATCAGCCCCAGCATTTT. It yields the protein CASSRYRGLNQPQHF.

The chain is built from TRBV19 and TRBJ2-7, with TRBD2 as a possible D gene (6 bases). V dropped 3 bases and J dropped 7 bases, with 13 bases sitting between them. The CDR3 is 13 amino acids. From germline, CDR1 is LNHDA and CDR2 SQIVND (reference sequence). The CDR3 loop reads CASSMRGPGEQYF. CDR3 nucleotide sequence: TGTGCCAGTAGTATGCGGGGTCCTGGGGAGCAGTACTTC.

The rearrangement uses TRBV29-1 and TRBJ1-1; 8 nucleotides align to TRBD1. The CDR3 is 14 amino acids. CDR1 and CDR2 (germline): SQVTM, ANQGSEA. The V and J ends lost 4 bases and 3 bases, in that order; junction bases with no gene match: 7. This CDR3 reads CSVGQGTTYTEAFF. In DNA form, the CDR3 reads TGCAGCGTTGGACAGGGGACAACCTACACTGAAGCTTTCTTT.

The genes are TRBV29-1 and TRBJ2-1, with a weak D call TRBD2 (6 bases). The ends were cut back, 8 bases at V and 5 bases at J, with 16 bases in the middle. CDR1 and CDR2 (germline): SQVTM, ANQGSEA. This CDR3 has 13 residues. This chain's CDR3 is CSTRTGGHNEQFF. The CDR3 bases are TGCAGCACCCGCACAGGAGGGCACAATGAGCAGTTCTTC.

V usage is TRBV4-1 and J usage is TRBJ2-3, with 13 bases lining up with TRBD2. Germline assignment: CDR1 MGHRA and CDR2 YSYEKL. The J segment lost 1 base and the V segment lost 7 bases, leaving 8 bases of the junction unmatched. The CDR3 length is 17 residues. The CDR3 DNA sequence: TGCGCCAGCAACCGTCTTGGGACTAGCGGGGGCACAGATACGCAGTATTTT. Translating gives CASNRLGTSGGTDTQYF.

The chain combines TRBV6-6 with TRBJ2-5, with 12 bases aligning to TRBD2. The CDR3 length is 14 residues. The J segment lost 3 bases and the V segment lost 11 bases, leaving 7 bases of the junction unmatched. The germline CDR1 and CDR2 sequences are MNHNY and SVGAGI (reference sequence). The CDR3 region is CAGKTSGGKETQYF. The CDR3 region has the DNA TGTGCCGGCAAGACTAGCGGGGGAAAAGAGACCCAGTACTTC.

The chain combines TRBV12-1 with TRBJ2-1; the table assigns TRBD2, which was not confirmed against the DNA. TRBV12-1 is flagged as a pseudogene. The CDR3 is made up of 15 amino acids. Here the CDR3 DNA reads TGTGCCAGCAGGAGAGCGACGGGAGCCTACAATGAGCAGTTCTTC. Translating gives CASRRATGAYNEQFF.

The rearrangement uses TRBV7-3 and TRBJ2-7; 8 nucleotides agree with TRBD1. The CDR3 runs 13 residues. The V segment lost 5 bases and the J segment 3 bases; nucleotides outside the gene matches: 3. CDR1 SGHTA and CDR2 FQGTGA come from the germline V gene. The CDR3 is CASSTGQGYEQYF. CDR3 nucleotide sequence: TGTGCCAGCAGCACTGGACAGGGCTACGAGCAGTACTTC.